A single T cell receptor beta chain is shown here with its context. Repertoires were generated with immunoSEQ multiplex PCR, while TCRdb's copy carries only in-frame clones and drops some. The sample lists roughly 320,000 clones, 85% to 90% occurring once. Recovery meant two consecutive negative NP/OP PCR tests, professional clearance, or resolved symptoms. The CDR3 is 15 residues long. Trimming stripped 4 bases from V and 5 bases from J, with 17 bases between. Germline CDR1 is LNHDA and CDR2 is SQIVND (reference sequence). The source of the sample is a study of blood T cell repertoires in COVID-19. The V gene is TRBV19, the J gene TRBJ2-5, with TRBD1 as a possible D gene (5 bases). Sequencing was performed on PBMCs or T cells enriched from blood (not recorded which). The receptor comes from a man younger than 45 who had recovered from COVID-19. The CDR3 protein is CASSTRLTVSETQYF. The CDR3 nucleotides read TGTGCCAGTAGTACCCGCCTGACAGTTTCGGAGACCCAGTACTTC.